Below, 9 T cell receptor beta chains from the same sample are listed, as sequenced in a study of PD-L1 blockade in urothelial cancer (dated by TCRdb to about 2017). In light of the paper, this sample's time point label describes: peripheral blood 6 weeks after treatment start. The method behind the library was the immunoSEQ multiplex PCR assay. Here the immuneACCESS table is served through TCRdb, limited to in-frame sequences with V and J called. Missing clones are a known gap in these copies; in checked studies unresolved V genes cover under half, and the rest lacks a known reason. Within this sample are tens of thousands of clones, with 85% to 95% of them counted one time only. Together, the top ten hold over 0.7% of the sample. The sequencing used PBMCs, collected around atezolizumab (anti-PD-L1) treatment. The receptors derive from a woman older than 75 with urothelial cancer.

The gene calls are TRBV9 and TRBJ1-1, with 7 bases that match TRBD1. The CDR3 consists of 13 residues. CDR1 SGDLS and CDR2 YYNGEE come from the germline V gene. Trimming removed 4 bases from V and 11 bases from J; junction bases left unmatched: 11. CDR3 bases: TGTGCCAGCAGCTTCGGACAGGCGGGTTGGGCTTTCTTT. Its protein product is CASSFGQAGWAFF.

V and J are TRBV7-9 and TRBJ1-5; 9 bases align to TRBD1. V lost 5 bases and J lost 5; bases outside the gene matches: 7. CDR1 and CDR2 (germline): SEHNR, FQNEAQ (reference sequence). CDR3 length equals 15 residues. The CDR3 DNA reads as TGTGCCAGCAGCCCAACGGGACAGGGCGATCAGCCCCAGCATTTT. Translating gives CASSPTGQGDQPQHF.

V usage is TRBV27 and J usage is TRBJ1-1, with D possibly being TRBD1 (6 bases). Germline CDR1 is MNHEY and CDR2 is SMNVEV (reference sequence). CDR3 length equals 15 residues. V gave up 7 bases and J gave up 0 bases, with 15 bases separating them. The CDR3 sequence is CASKTGFNMNTEAFF. Written as DNA, the CDR3 is TGTGCCAGCAAAACAGGGTTTAACATGAACACTGAAGCTTTCTTT.

The chain has TRBV19 and TRBJ2-2; TRBD2 matches at 7 bases. There are 15 residues in the CDR3. Unmatched junction bases numbered 7, after V lost 7 bases and J lost 2 bases. The V gene's germline CDR1 is LNHDA and CDR2 SQIVND (reference sequence). Written as DNA, the CDR3 is TGTGCCAGTACCCCCCCTAGCGGTAACACCGGGGAGCTGTTTTTT. Translated: CASTPPSGNTGELFF. The whole variable domain, remainder taken from reference TRBV19 and TRBJ2-2, is DGGITQSPKYLFRKEGQNVTLSCEQNLNHDAMYWYRQDPGQGLRLIYYSQIVNDFQKGDIAEGYSVSREKKESFPLTVTSAQKNPTAFYLCASTPPSGNTGELFFGEGSRLTVL.

DNA for the CDR3: TGCAGCGTTGCAGGGGTACCAACTGAAGCTTTCTTT. Amino acids: CSVAGVPTEAFF. The J gene is TRBJ1-1, the V gene TRBV29-1; a possible D gene is TRBD1 (6 bases). Germline values: CDR1 SQVTM, CDR2 ANQGSEA. The V and J ends lost 4 bases and 5 bases respectively, with 11 bases between them. This CDR3 is built from 12 residues.

This clone was recorded only once. CDR3 sequence reads: CASSLGGRGQTGNTIYF. The DNA for the CDR3 is TGTGCCAGCAGCTTAGGGGGCAGGGGGCAAACTGGAAACACCATATATTTT. The V gene is TRBV7-8, the J gene TRBJ1-3, with TRBD1 identical over 8 bases. CDR3 length equals 17 residues. V lost 1 base and J lost 2; bases outside the gene matches: 7. Germline lookup yields CDR1 SGHVS and CDR2 FQNEAQ. Filled out from reference TRBV7-8 and TRBJ1-3, the complete variable domain reads GAGVSQSPRYKVAKRGQDVALRCDPISGHVSLFWYQQALGQGPEFLTYFQNEAQLDKSGLPSDRFFAERPEGSVSTLKIQRTQQEDSAVYLCASSLGGRGQTGNTIYFGEGSWLTVV.

The chain combines TRBV6-5 with TRBJ2-1; 10 positions agree with TRBD2. With 6 bases clipped from V and 6 bases from J, the junction kept 8 bases outside the gene matches. This CDR3 comprises 15 residues. CDR1 is MNHEY and CDR2 is SVGAGI in the germline V gene. CDR3 amino acids: CASRPTSGTFNEQFF. The CDR3 DNA reads as TGTGCCAGCAGACCTACTAGCGGGACTTTCAATGAGCAGTTCTTC.

This chain joins TRBV6-1 and TRBJ1-2; no firm D call. The germline CDR1 and CDR2 sequences are MNHNS and SASEGT. V gave up 6 bases and J gave up 5 bases, with 16 bases separating them. This CDR3 is built from 14 residues. The chain's CDR3 is CASSPSRSSYGYTF. CDR3 nucleotide sequence: TGTGCCAGCAGCCCCTCTCGGTCTAGTTATGGCTACACCTTC.

The CDR3 coding sequence is TGTGCCAGCAGCCCCGAGGCGGGGGGGATTCAGCCCCAGCATTTT. This codes for CASSPEAGGIQPQHF. This rearrangement joins TRBV4-2 to TRBJ1-5, with D perhaps matching TRBD1 (5 bases). Trimming shortened V by 4 bases and J by 6 bases, and 16 bases separated the two germline ends. Germline assignment: CDR1 LGHNA and CDR2 YNFKEQ. This CDR3 is built from 15 residues.